The 24 T cell receptor beta chains presented below share a single source sample, sequenced in a study of T cells after yellow fever vaccination. TCRdb recomputed calls from the 5' RACE reads with MiXCR, one row per CDR3 protein. The top ten hold over 12% of the sample, which has under 600,000 distinct CDR3 sequences, about 13% seen once. The material sequenced was PBMCs, taken on the day of the yellow fever booster vaccination. These receptor sequences come from a man aged 25-45 years who received the YFV17D yellow fever vaccine.

This clonotype has only a few counts. The rearrangement links TRBV20-1 to TRBJ2-3, with 8 nucleotides matching TRBD2. V shed 2 bases, J shed 2 bases, and the junction held 3 bases outside the gene matches. Looked up from germline, CDR1 is DFQATT and CDR2 is SNEGSKA (reference sequence). The length of the CDR3 is 14 residues. The CDR3 region is CSARKLADTDTQYF. Written as DNA, the CDR3 is TGCAGTGCTAGAAAACTAGCGGACACAGATACGCAGTATTTT.

The chain has TRBV4-3 and TRBJ2-1, with TRBD2 identical over 8 bases. The CDR3 has 15 residues. The V and J ends lost 0 bases and 9 bases, in that order; junction bases with no gene match: 7. CDR1 is LGHNA and CDR2 is YSLEER in the germline V gene. Here the CDR3 DNA reads TGCGCCAGCAGCCAAGAGCCCAATAGCGGGATTGAGCAGTTCTTC. Its translation: CASSQEPNSGIEQFF.

This rearrangement joins TRBV12-3 or TRBV12-4 to TRBJ1-2; D is unclear. CDR3 size: 15 residues. Trimming shortened V by 3 bases and J by 4 bases, and 15 bases separated the two germline ends. CDR3 residues: CASSFAERVLYGYTF. In nucleotides, the CDR3 is TGTGCCAGCAGTTTTGCCGAGCGGGTCCTCTATGGCTACACCTTC.

This clonotype was recorded a few times. The rearrangement joins TRBV9 to TRBJ2-5; D gene ambiguous. Trimming shortened V by 0 bases and J by 4 bases, and 4 bases separated the two germline ends. Germline values: CDR1 SGDLS, CDR2 YYNGEE. This CDR3 spans 12 amino acids. The CDR3 nucleotides are TGTGCCAGCAGCGTAGTTACAGAGACCCAGTACTTC. Translated, it gives CASSVVTETQYF.

This clonotype was seen a few times. The J gene is TRBJ2-5, the V gene TRBV6-5; D not certain. Germline V CDR1 and CDR2: MNHEY, SVGAGI. V was trimmed by 0 bases and J by 4 bases, leaving 6 bases between them. The CDR3 is 13 amino acids. CDR3 in amino acids: CASSYSWGETQYF. In DNA, the CDR3 is TGTGCCAGCAGTTACTCGTGGGGAGAGACCCAGTACTTC.

This clonotype was counted only a few times. The CDR3, as DNA: TGCGCCAGCAGATCGGTACTAGCGGAGCAGTTCTTC. This sequence encodes CASRSVLAEQFF. J is TRBJ2-1 and V is TRBV5-1; 7 nucleotides line up with TRBD2. Germline V lookup: CDR1 SGHRS, CDR2 YFSETQ. The CDR3 is 12 residues long. Trimming removed 5 bases from V and 10 bases from J; junction bases left unmatched: 6.

The sample holds a few counts of this clonotype. This sequence joins TRBV28 and TRBJ2-2; 8 bases match TRBD2. Germline-derived CDR1 and CDR2 are MDHEN and SYDVKM. The CDR3 has 15 amino acids. J was trimmed by 5 bases and V by 5 bases; bases with no gene match: 7. Here the CDR3 reads CASSPAGAGTGELFF. The CDR3 nucleotides are TGTGCCAGCAGTCCAGCGGGAGCGGGTACCGGGGAGCTGTTTTTT.

There are a few counts of this clonotype. The genes are TRBV18 and TRBJ2-1, with 8 bases matching TRBD2. Germline V CDR1 and CDR2: KGHSH, LQKENI. The ends lost 6 bases at V and 7 bases at J; junction bases unmatched: 8. This CDR3 comprises 14 residues. DNA for the CDR3: TGTGCCAGCTCGCCGGGACTAGGTAGTAATGAGCAGTTCTTC. Translating it yields CASSPGLGSNEQFF.

This clonotype was detected a few times. This chain joins TRBV11-2 and TRBJ2-4; 9 nucleotides line up with TRBD2. Germline loops: CDR1 SGHAT, CDR2 FQNNGV. After removal of 5 bases from V and 5 bases from J, the junction contained 7 bases not matched to a gene. The CDR3 runs 15 residues. In nucleotides, the CDR3 is TGTGCCAGCAGCCTCGGGGCTAGCGGGGAAAACATTCAGTACTTC. It is translated as CASSLGASGENIQYF.

A few counts support this clonotype. The chain has TRBV15 and TRBJ1-1; D is unclear. V was trimmed by 3 bases and J by 5 bases, leaving 16 bases between them. The CDR3 covers 15 residues. Germline CDR1 reads LNHNV; CDR2 reads YYDKDF (reference sequence). DNA of the CDR3: TGTGCCACCAGCAGCCGTAAGGGAGGGAGAACTGAAGCTTTCTTT. Translating gives CATSSRKGGRTEAFF.

The V call is TRBV7-2, the J call TRBJ2-3, with a possible D match to TRBD2 (6 bases). Looked up from germline, CDR1 is SGHTA and CDR2 is FQGNSA. V was pared by 4 bases and J by 9 bases, with 14 bases between. The CDR3 spans 13 residues. The CDR3 sequence is CASSSNTGGTQYF. CDR3 in DNA: TGTGCCAGCAGCTCTAACACTGGGGGGACGCAGTATTTT.

This clonotype was counted a few times. The rearrangement uses TRBV6-2 or TRBV6-3 and TRBJ2-7; possibly TRBD2 for D (5 bases). Germline V CDR1 and CDR2: MNHEY, SVGEGT. The CDR3 spans 15 residues. The germline V and J ends were trimmed by 4 bases and 5 bases, with 18 bases remaining between them. The CDR3 nucleotides are TGTGCCAGCAGTTTCCCTCGATCCAGAGGGAACGAGCAGTACTTC. Translating gives CASSFPRSRGNEQYF.

This clonotype was detected only a few times. The chain combines TRBV20-1 with TRBJ2-3; TRBD1 agrees at 8 bases. Germline lookup yields CDR1 DFQATT and CDR2 SNEGSKA (reference sequence). The CDR3 loop spans 15 amino acids. Germline trimming cut 6 bases from V and 2 bases from J; bases unmatched to any gene: 10. The CDR3, as DNA: TGCAGTGCCTCATCCCCAGGGGGCAACACAGATACGCAGTATTTT. Encoded protein: CSASSPGGNTDTQYF.

This clonotype was counted a few times. J is TRBJ2-7 and V is TRBV29-1; D uncertain. Between the trimmed V and J ends, which lost 2 bases and 3 bases, there was a span of 8 bases. This CDR3 is 12 amino acids long. CDR1 SQVTM and CDR2 ANQGSEA come from the germline V gene. CDR3 sequence (DNA): TGCAGCGTTGAATTCCCGGGCTACGAGCAGTACTTC. This codes for CSVEFPGYEQYF.

This clonotype was observed a few times. The chain recombines TRBV7-2 with TRBJ2-3, with 8 nucleotides matching TRBD2. Germline values: CDR1 SGHTA, CDR2 FQGNSA. J lost 1 base, V lost 3 bases, and 3 bases had no gene match. The CDR3 contains 15 residues. CDR3: CASSLTSARTDTQYF. For the CDR3, the DNA is TGTGCCAGCAGCTTGACTAGCGCACGCACAGATACGCAGTATTTT.

This clonotype was detected only a few times. The V and J genes are TRBV28 and TRBJ2-7; the D gene is possibly TRBD2 (5 bases). The CDR3 has 14 amino acids. The ends were cut back, 5 bases at V and 1 base at J, with 12 bases in the middle. The germline V gene has CDR1 MDHEN and CDR2 SYDVKM. The CDR3 is CASSLIGVSYEQYF. The CDR3 region has the DNA TGTGCCAGCAGTCTAATCGGGGTTTCCTACGAGCAGTACTTC.

In this sample, this clonotype turned up a few times. This rearrangement joins TRBV4-3 to TRBJ2-3, with 7 bases aligning to TRBD2. In germline, CDR1 is LGHNA, CDR2 YSLEER. Trimming took 3 bases from V and 5 from J; bases not matched to a gene: 8. CDR3 length: 15 amino acids. Here the CDR3 reads CASSQTSFVRDTQYF. The DNA of the CDR3 is TGCGCCAGCAGCCAGACTAGCTTCGTCAGAGATACGCAGTATTTT.

This rearrangement joins TRBV7-2 to TRBJ1-1; D unclear. V was pared by 3 bases and J by 0 bases, with 11 bases between. The CDR3 has 15 residues. CDR1 and CDR2 (germline): SGHTA, FQGNSA. The CDR3 protein is CASSFARTVNTEAFF. The CDR3 region has the DNA TGTGCCAGCAGCTTCGCGCGGACGGTGAACACTGAAGCTTTCTTT.

This clonotype was seen a few times. This chain links TRBV20-1 with TRBJ2-5; a weak D match, TRBD1 (6 bases). Germline V lookup: CDR1 DFQATT, CDR2 SNEGSKA (reference sequence). V lost 3 bases and J 3 bases, leaving 14 bases between the germline ends. The CDR3 is 14 amino acids. CDR3 sequence: CSASGGQSKETQYF. CDR3 DNA: TGCAGTGCTAGTGGCGGACAGTCAAAAGAGACCCAGTACTTC.

Only a few counts were recorded for this clonotype. The rearrangement links TRBV27 to TRBJ2-7; 7 bases agree with TRBD1. Trimming took 5 bases from V and 7 from J; bases not matched to a gene: 11. CDR1 and CDR2 (germline): MNHEY, SMNVEV (reference sequence). CDR3 length: 14 amino acids. CDR3 DNA: TGTGCCAGCAGTCCAGGGGACAGCGCTCGGGAGCAGTACTTC. It codes for CASSPGDSAREQYF.

Concerning this clonotype itself: This likely comes from a read error, as the CDR3 has no conserved phenylalanine or tryptophan at its end. The gene calls are TRBV12-3 or TRBV12-4 and TRBJ2-1; unclear D gene. V was trimmed by 4 bases and J by 0 bases, leaving 10 bases between them. The CDR3 contains 15 residues. The CDR3 nucleotides read TGTGCCAGCAGTTCCGACGCGAGCTCCTACAATGAGCAGTTCTCC. It specifies CASSSDASSYNEQFS.

This clonotype was counted ten times or more. This sequence joins TRBV25-1 and TRBJ2-1; the D gene is possibly TRBD1 (6 bases). CDR1 and CDR2 from the germline V gene are MGHDK and SYGVNS. Trimming pared 5 bases from V and 4 bases from J, leaving 12 bases between. The CDR3 sequence is 14 residues long. Here the CDR3 DNA reads TGTGCCAGCAGTCGGCAGGGGAAATACAATGAGCAGTTCTTC. Translation: CASSRQGKYNEQFF. Variable domain in full (rest from reference TRBV25-1 and TRBJ2-1): EADIYQTPRYLVIGTGKKITLECSQTMGHDKMYWYQQDPGMELHLIHYSYGVNSTEKGDLSSESTVSRIRTEHFPLTLESARPSHTSQYLCASSRQGKYNEQFFGPGTRLTVL.

This chain links TRBV20-1 with TRBJ2-7; 7 bases match TRBD2. Germline CDR1 DFQATT, CDR2 SNEGSKA (reference sequence). This CDR3 has 14 amino acids. The junction had 5 bases not matched to a gene; V was cut back by 3 bases and J by 0 bases. The CDR3 nucleotides are TGCAGTGCTAGTCCTGCTAGCGGCTCCTACGAGCAGTACTTC. It codes for CSASPASGSYEQYF.

The chain carries TRBV20-1 and TRBJ1-6, with TRBD1 as a possible D gene (5 bases). V lost 4 bases to trimming and J lost 14 bases, with 18 bases between them. The CDR3 extends over 13 amino acids. The germline V gene encodes CDR1 DFQATT and CDR2 SNEGSKA (reference sequence). The CDR3 loop reads CSAKRQPLSTLHF. The CDR3 nucleotides are TGCAGTGCTAAACGACAGCCTCTTTCGACCCTCCACTTT.